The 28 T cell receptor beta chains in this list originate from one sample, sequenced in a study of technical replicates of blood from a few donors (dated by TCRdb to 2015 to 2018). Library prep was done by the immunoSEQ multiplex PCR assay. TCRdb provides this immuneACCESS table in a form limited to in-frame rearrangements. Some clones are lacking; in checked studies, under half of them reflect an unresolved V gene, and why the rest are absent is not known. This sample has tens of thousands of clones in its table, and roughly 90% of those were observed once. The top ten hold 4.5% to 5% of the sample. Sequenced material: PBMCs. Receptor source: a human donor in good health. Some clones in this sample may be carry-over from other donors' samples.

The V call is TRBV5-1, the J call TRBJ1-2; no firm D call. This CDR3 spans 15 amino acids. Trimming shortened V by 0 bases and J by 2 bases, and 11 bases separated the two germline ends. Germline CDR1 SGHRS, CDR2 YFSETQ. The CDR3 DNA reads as TGCGCCAGCAGCTTGGGCGGCCGGCGGAACTATGGCTACACCTTC. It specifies CASSLGGRRNYGYTF.

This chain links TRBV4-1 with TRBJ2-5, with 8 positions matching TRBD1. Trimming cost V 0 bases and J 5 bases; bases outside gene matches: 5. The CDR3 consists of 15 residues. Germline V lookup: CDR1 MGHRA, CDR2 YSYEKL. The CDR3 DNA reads TGCGCCAGCAGCCAAGATCAGGGGGCTGGGGAGACCCAGTACTTC. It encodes CASSQDQGAGETQYF.

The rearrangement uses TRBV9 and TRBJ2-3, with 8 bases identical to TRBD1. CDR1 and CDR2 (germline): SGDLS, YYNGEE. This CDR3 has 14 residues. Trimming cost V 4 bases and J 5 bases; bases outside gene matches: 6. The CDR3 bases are TGTGCCAGCAGCTTAGGACAGGGAGTAGATACGCAGTATTTT. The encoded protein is CASSLGQGVDTQYF.

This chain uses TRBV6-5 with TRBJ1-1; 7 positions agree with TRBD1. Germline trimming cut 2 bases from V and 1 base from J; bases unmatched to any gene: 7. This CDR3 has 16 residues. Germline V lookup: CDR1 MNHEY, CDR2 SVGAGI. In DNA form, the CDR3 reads TGTGCCAGCAGTTACGAAAAGGGACAGCGGAACACTGAAGCTTTCTTT. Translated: CASSYEKGQRNTEAFF.

The CDR3 bases are TGTGCCAGCAGCACACCCGAGGAGTATTCGGAGACCCAGTACTTC. It specifies CASSTPEEYSETQYF. The gene calls are TRBV9 and TRBJ2-5; D gene ambiguous. The CDR3 length is 15 residues. V was shortened by 4 bases and J by 5 bases, with 18 bases between the two germline ends. Germline CDR1 is SGDLS and CDR2 is YYNGEE.

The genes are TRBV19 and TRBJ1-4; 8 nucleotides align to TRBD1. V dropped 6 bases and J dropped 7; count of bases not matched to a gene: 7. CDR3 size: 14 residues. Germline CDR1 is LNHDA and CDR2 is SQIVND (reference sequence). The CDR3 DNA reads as TGTGCCAGTAGCAGACAGGGGAGTATTGAAAAACTGTTTTTT. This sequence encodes CASSRQGSIEKLFF. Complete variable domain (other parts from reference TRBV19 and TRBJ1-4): DGGITQSPKYLFRKEGQNVTLSCEQNLNHDAMYWYRQDPGQGLRLIYYSQIVNDFQKGDIAEGYSVSREKKESFPLTVTSAQKNPTAFYLCASSRQGSIEKLFFGSGTQLSVL.

The CDR3 DNA is TGTGCCATCAGTGAGCGGTGGCAGGGGGAAGGCTACACCTTC. Its translation: CAISERWQGEGYTF. The rearrangement joins TRBV10-3 to TRBJ1-2, with 7 positions matching TRBD1. V shed 2 bases and J 8 bases; nucleotides not matched to a gene: 8. Germline CDR1 ENHRY, CDR2 SYGVKD. The CDR3 has 14 amino acids.

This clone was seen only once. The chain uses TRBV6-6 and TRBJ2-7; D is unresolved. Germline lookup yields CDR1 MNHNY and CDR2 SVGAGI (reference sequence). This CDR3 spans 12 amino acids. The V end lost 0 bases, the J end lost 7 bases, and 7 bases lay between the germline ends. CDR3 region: CASSYSREEQYF. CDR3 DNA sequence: TGTGCCAGCAGTTACTCGCGAGAAGAGCAGTACTTC.

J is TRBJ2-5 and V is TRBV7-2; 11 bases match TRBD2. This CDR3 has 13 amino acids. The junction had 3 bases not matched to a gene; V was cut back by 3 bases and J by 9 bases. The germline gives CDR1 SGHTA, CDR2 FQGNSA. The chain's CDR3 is CASSLTSGAAQYF. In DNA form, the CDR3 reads TGTGCCAGCAGCTTGACTAGCGGGGCGGCCCAGTACTTC.

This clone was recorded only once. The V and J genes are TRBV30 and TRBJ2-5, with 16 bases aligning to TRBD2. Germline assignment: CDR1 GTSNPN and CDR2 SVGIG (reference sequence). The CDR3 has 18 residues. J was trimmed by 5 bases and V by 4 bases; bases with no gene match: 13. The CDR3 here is CAWIKGWGTSGRVETQYF. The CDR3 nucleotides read TGTGCCTGGATTAAAGGGTGGGGGACTAGCGGGAGGGTTGAGACCCAGTACTTC.

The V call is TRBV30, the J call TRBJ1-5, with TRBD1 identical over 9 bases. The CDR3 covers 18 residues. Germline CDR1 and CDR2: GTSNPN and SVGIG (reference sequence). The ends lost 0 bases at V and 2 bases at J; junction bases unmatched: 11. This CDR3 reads CAWSVRQGEWFGNQPQHF. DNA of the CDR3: TGTGCCTGGAGTGTACGACAGGGGGAATGGTTCGGCAATCAGCCCCAGCATTTT.

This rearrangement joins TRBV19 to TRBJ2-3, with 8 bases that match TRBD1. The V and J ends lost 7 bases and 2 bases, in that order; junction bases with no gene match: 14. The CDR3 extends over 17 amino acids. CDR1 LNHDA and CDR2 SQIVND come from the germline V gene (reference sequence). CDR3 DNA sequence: TGTGCCAGTAATCTTCTCGACAGGGGCGAAGTCACAGATACGCAGTATTTT. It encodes CASNLLDRGEVTDTQYF.

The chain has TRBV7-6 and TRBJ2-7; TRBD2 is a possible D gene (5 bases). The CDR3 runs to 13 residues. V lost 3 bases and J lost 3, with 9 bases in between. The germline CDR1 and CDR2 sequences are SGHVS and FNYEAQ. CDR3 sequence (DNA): TGTGCCAGCAGCTTGGAGGAGTTCTACGAGCAGTACTTC. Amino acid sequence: CASSLEEFYEQYF.

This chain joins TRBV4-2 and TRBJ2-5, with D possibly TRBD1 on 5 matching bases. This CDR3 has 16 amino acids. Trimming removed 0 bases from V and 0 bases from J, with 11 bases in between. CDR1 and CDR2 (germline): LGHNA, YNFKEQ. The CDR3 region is CASSQDGTGNQETQYF. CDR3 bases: TGTGCCAGCAGCCAAGATGGAACAGGCAACCAAGAGACCCAGTACTTC.

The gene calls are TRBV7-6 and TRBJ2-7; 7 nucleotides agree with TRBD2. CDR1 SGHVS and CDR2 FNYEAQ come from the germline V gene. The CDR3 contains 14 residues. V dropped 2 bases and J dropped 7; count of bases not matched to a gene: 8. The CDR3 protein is CASSLSPGEGEQYF. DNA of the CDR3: TGTGCCAGCAGCTTAAGTCCGGGGGAGGGGGAGCAGTACTTC.

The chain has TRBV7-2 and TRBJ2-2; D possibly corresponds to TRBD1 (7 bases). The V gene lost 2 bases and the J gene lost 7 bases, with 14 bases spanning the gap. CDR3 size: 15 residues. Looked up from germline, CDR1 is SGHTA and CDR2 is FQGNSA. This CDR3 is CASSLLRGAHGELFF. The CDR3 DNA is TGTGCCAGCAGCTTACTCAGGGGGGCTCACGGGGAGCTGTTTTTT.

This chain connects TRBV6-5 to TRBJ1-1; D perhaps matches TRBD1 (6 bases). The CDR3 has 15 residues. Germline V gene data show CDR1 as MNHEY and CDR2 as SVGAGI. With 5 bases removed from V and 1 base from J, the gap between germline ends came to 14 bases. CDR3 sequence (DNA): TGTGCCAGCAGTCCGGACAGACTGCGGAACACTGAAGCTTTCTTT. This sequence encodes CASSPDRLRNTEAFF.

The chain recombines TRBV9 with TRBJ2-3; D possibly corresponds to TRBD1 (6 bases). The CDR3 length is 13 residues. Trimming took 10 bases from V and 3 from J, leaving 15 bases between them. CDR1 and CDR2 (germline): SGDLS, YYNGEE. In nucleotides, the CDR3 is TGTGCCTCCCTGGGCAGGGGTACAGATACGCAGTATTTT. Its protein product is CASLGRGTDTQYF.

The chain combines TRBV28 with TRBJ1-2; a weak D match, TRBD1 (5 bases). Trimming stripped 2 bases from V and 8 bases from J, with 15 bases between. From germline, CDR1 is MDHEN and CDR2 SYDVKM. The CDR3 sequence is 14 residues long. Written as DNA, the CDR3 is TGTGCCAGCAGTTTAAGTAGTGGAGGGGCCGGCTACACCTTC. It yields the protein CASSLSSGGAGYTF.

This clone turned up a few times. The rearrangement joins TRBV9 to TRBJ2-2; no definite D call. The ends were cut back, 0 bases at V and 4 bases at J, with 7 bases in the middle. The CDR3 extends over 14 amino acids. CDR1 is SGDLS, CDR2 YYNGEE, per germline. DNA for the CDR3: TGTGCCAGCAGCGTAGAATCCCTCACCGGGGAGCTGTTTTTT. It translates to CASSVESLTGELFF.

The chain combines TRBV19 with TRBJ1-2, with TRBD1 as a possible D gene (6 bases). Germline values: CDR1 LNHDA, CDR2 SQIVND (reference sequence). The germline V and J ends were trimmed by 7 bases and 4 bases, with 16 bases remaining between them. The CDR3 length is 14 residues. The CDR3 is CASTPVQGFYGYTF. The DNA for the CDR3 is TGTGCCAGTACCCCTGTACAGGGATTCTATGGCTACACCTTC.

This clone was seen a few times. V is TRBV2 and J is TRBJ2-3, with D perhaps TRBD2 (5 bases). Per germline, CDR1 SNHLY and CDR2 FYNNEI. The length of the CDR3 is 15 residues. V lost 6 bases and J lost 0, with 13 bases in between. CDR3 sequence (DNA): TGTGCCAGCAGGATAGGACTCTCTAGCACAGATACGCAGTATTTT. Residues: CASRIGLSSTDTQYF.

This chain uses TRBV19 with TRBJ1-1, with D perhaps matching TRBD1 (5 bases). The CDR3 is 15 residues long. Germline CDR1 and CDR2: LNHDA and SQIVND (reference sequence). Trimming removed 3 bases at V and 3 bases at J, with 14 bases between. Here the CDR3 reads CASSIRKGLDTEAFF. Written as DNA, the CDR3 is TGTGCCAGTAGTATCCGGAAGGGGCTGGACACTGAAGCTTTCTTT.

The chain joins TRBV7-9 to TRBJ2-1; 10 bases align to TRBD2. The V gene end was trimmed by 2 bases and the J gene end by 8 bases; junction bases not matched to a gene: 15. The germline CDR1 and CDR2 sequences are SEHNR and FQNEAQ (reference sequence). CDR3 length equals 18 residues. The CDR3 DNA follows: TGTGCCAGCAGCTTAAAGTGGAGGCTAGCGGGAGTAGAGGATGAGCAGTTCTTC. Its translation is CASSLKWRLAGVEDEQFF.

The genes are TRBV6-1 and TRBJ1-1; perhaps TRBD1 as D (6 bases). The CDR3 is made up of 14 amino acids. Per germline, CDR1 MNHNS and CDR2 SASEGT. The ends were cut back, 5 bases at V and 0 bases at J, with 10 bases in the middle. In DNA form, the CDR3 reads TGTGCCAGCAGTCTTGACAGGTTGAACACTGAAGCTTTCTTT. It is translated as CASSLDRLNTEAFF.

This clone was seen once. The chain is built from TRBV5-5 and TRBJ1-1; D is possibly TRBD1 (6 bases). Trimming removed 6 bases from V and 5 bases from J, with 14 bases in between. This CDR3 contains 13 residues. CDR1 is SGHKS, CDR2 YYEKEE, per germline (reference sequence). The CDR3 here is CASILTGQTEAFF. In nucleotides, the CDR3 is TGTGCCAGCATCCTCACAGGGCAAACTGAAGCTTTCTTT.

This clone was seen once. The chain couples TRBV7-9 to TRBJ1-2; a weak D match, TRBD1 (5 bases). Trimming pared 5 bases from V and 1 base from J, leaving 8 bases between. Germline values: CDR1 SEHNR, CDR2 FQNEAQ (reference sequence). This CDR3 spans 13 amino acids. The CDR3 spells CASSLRDNYGYTF. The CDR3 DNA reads TGTGCCAGCAGCCTCAGGGATAACTATGGCTACACCTTC.

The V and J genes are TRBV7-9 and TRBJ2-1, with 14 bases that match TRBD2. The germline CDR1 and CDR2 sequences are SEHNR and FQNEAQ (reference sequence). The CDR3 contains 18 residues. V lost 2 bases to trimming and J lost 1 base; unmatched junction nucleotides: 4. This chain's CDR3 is CASSLSGTSGGSYNEQFF. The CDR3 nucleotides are TGTGCCAGCAGCTTATCCGGGACTAGCGGGGGTTCCTACAATGAGCAGTTCTTC.